This TCR beta chain comes out of a study of T cell responses to AZD1222 COVID-19 vaccine. Findings and caveats of the study: Regions 160-218 and 743-854 held dominance among vaccine-associated CD4 TCRs, which spanned spike.

Using immunoSEQ multiplex PCR, the repertoire was profiled, and TCRdb retains in-frame clones only, with some absent. The repertoire holds roughly 120,000 clones, 91% seen once, with less than 8.5% in the top ten. Details on this clone: Its target is not known.

The clonotype comes from an adult in good health. The sample was peripheral blood, taken on day 0 of AZD1222 vaccination.

In DNA form, the CDR3 reads TGTGCCAGCAGTCCCGGGACTCACTTCCAAGAGACCCAGTACTTC. Translating gives CASSPGTHFQETQYF. The gene calls are TRBV6-6 and TRBJ2-5; D might be TRBD2 (6 bases). Trimming removed 5 bases from V and 1 base from J, with 14 bases in between. The CDR3 loop spans 15 amino acids. CDR1 and CDR2 (germline): MNHNY, SVGAGI (reference sequence).